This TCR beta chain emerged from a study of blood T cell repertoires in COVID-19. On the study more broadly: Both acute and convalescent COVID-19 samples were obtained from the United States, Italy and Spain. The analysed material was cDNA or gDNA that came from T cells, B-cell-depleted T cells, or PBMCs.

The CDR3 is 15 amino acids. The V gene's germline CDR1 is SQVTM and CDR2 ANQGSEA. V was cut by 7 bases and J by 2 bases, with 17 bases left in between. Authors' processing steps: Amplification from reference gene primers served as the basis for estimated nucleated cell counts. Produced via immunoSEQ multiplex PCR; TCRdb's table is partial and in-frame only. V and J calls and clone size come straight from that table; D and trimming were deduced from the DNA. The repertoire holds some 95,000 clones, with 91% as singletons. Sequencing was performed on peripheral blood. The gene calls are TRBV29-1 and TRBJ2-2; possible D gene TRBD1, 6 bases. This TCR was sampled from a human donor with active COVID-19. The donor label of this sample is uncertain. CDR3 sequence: CSAATGTINTGELFF. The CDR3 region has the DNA TGCAGCGCTGCTACCGGGACAATAAACACCGGGGAGCTGTTTTTT.